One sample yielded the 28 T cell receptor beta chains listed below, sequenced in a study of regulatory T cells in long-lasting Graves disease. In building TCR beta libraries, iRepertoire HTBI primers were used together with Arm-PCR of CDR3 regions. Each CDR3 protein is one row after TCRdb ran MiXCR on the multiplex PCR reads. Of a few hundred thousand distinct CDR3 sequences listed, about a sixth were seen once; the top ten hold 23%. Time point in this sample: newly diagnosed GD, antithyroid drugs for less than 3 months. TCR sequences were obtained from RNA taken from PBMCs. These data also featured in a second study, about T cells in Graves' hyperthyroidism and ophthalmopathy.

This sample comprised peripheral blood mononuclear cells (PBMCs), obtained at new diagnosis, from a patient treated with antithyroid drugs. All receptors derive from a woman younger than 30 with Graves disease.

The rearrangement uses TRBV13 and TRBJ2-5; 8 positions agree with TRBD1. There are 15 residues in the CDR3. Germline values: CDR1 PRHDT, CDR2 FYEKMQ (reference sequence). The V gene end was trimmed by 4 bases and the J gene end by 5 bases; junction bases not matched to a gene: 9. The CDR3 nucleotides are TGTGCCAGCAGCTCGGACAGGGTACACGGGGAGACCCAGTACTTC. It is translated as CASSSDRVHGETQYF.

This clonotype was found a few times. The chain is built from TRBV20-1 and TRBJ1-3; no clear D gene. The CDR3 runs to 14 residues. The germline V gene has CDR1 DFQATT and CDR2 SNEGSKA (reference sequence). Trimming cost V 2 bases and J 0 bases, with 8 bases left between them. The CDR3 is CSARYGSSGNTIYF. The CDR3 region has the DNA TGCAGTGCTAGATACGGATCCTCTGGAAACACCATATATTTT.

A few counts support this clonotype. CDR3 amino acids: CASSPGTGTVGQPQHF. CDR3 DNA sequence: TGTGCCAGCAGCCCCGGGACAGGGACAGTCGGGCAGCCCCAGCATTTT. The chain couples TRBV7-2 to TRBJ1-5; 9 bases align to TRBD1. CDR3 length: 16 amino acids. The V gene's germline CDR1 is SGHTA and CDR2 FQGNSA. V lost 5 bases to trimming and J lost 7 bases; unmatched junction nucleotides: 12.

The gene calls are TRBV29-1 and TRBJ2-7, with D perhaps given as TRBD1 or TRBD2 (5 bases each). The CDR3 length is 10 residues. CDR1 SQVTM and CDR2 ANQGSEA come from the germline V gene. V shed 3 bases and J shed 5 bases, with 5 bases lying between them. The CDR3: CSVEGDEQYF. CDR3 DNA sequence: TGCAGCGTTGAGGGGGACGAGCAGTACTTC.

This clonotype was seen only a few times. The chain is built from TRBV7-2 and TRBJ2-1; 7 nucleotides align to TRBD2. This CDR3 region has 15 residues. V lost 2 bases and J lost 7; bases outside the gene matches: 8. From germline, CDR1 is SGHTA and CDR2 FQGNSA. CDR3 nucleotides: TGTGCCAGCAGCTTAAAGGGCGGGAGAGGTAATGAGCAGTTCTTC. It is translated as CASSLKGGRGNEQFF.

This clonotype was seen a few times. This chain's CDR3 is CATSDLSQGSDTQYF. The CDR3 region has the DNA TGTGCCACCAGTGATTTGAGTCAGGGGTCAGATACGCAGTATTTT. The J gene is TRBJ2-3, the V gene TRBV24-1; a weak D match, TRBD1 (6 bases). The length of the CDR3 is 15 residues. Trimming cost V 0 bases and J 4 bases, with 10 bases left between them. Germline values: CDR1 KGHDR, CDR2 SFDVKD.

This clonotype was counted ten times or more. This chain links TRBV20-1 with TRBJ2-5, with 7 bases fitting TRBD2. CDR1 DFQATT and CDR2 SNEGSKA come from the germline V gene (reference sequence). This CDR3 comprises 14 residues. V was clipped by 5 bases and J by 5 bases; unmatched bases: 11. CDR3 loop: CSALDHAGAETQYF. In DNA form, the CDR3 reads TGCAGTGCTTTAGACCATGCGGGAGCGGAGACCCAGTACTTC.

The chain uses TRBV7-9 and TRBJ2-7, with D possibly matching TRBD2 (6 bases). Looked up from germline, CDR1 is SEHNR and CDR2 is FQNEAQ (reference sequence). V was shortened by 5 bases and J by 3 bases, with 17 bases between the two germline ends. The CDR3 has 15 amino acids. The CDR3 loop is CASSPLARSSYEQYF. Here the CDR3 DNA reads TGTGCCAGCAGCCCTCTAGCGAGAAGCAGCTACGAGCAGTACTTC.

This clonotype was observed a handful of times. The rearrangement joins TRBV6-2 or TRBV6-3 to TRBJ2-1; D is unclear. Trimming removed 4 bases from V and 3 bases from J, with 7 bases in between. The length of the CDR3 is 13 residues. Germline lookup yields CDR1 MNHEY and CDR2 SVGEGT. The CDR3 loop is CASSSYYYNEQFF. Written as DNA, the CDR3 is TGTGCCAGCAGTTCCTACTACTACAATGAGCAGTTCTTC.

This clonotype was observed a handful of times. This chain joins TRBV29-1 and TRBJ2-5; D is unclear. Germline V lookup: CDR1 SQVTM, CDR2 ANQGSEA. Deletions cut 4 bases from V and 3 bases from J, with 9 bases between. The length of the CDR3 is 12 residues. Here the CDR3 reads CSVVVKKETQYF. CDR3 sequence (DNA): TGCAGCGTTGTGGTAAAGAAAGAGACCCAGTACTTC.

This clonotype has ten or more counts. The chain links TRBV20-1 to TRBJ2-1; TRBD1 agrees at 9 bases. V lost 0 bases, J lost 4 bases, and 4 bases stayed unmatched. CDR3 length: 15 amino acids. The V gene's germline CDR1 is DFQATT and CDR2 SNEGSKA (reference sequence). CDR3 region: CSARDPGTGYNEQFF. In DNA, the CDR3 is TGCAGTGCTAGAGACCCCGGGACAGGGTACAATGAGCAGTTCTTC.

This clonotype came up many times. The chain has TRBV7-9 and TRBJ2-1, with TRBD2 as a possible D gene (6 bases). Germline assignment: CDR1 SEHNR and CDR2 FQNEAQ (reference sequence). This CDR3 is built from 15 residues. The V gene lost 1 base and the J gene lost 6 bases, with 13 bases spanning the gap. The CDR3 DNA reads TGTGCCAGCAGCTTAGGCGCCGGGGGAACCAATGAGCAGTTCTTC. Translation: CASSLGAGGTNEQFF. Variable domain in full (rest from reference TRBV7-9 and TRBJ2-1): DTGVSQNPRHKITKRGQNVTFRCDPISEHNRLYWYRQTLGQGPEFLTYFQNEAQLEKSRLLSDRFSAERPKGSFSTLEIQRTEQGDSAMYLCASSLGAGGTNEQFFGPGTRLTVL.

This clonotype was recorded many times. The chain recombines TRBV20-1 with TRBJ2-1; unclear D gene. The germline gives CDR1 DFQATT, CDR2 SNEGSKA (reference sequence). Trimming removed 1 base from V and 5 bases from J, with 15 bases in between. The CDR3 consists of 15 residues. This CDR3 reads CSARVTKARNNEQFF. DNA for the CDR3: TGCAGTGCTAGAGTAACGAAGGCGAGAAACAATGAGCAGTTCTTC.

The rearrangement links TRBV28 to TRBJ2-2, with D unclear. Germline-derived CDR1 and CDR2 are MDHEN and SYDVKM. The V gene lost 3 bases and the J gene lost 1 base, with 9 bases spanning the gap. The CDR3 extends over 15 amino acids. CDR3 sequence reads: CASSFEGRNTGELFF. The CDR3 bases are TGTGCCAGCAGTTTCGAAGGGCGGAACACCGGGGAGCTGTTTTTT.

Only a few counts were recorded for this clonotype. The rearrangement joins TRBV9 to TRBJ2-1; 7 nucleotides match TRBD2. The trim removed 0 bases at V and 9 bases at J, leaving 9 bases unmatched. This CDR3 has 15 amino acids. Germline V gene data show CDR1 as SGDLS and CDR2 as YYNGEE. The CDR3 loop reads CASSVAGGRVGEQFF. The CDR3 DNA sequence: TGTGCCAGCAGCGTAGCTGGCGGGAGAGTCGGTGAGCAGTTCTTC.

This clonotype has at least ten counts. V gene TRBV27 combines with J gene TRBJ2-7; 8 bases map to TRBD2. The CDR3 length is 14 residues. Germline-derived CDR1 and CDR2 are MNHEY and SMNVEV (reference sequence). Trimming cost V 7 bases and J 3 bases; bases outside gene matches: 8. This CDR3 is CASTQAGVFYEQYF. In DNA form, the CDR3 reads TGTGCCAGCACCCAAGCGGGAGTGTTCTACGAGCAGTACTTC.

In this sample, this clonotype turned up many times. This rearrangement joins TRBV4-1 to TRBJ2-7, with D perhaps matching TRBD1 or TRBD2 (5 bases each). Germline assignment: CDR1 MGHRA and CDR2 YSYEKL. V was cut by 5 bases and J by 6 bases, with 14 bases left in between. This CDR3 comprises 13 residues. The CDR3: CASSSAGAFEQYF. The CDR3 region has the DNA TGCGCCAGCAGCTCCGCCGGGGCCTTCGAGCAGTACTTC.

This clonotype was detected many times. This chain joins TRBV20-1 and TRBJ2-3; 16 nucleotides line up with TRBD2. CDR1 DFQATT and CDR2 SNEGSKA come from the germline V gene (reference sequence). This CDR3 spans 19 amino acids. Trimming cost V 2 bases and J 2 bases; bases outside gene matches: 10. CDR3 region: CSARRRGLAGGFITDTQYF. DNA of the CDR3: TGCAGTGCTAGAAGGAGGGGACTAGCGGGAGGGTTTATCACAGATACGCAGTATTTT.

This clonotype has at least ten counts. CDR3 DNA sequence: TGTGCCAGCAGTTTTACTAGCGGGGGCATCACAGATACGCAGTATTTT. Its protein is CASSFTSGGITDTQYF. The V gene is TRBV27, the J gene TRBJ2-3, with 11 bases identical to TRBD2. V trimming: 3 bases; J trimming: 2 bases; junction bases outside the gene matches: 4. Germline assignment: CDR1 MNHEY and CDR2 SMNVEV (reference sequence). The CDR3 runs 16 residues.

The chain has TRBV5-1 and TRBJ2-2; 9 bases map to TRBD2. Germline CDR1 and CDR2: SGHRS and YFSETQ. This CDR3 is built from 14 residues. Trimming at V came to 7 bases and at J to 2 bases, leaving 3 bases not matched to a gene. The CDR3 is CASGTSSNTGELFF. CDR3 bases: TGCGCCAGCGGGACTAGCTCAAACACCGGGGAGCTGTTTTTT.

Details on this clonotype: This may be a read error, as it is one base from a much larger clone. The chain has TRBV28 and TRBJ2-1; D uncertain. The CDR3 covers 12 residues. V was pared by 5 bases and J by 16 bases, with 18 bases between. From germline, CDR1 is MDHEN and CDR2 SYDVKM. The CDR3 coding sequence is TGTGCCAGCAGTCGCGGTACAGAGGCTTACTTCTTC. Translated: CASSRGTEAYFF.

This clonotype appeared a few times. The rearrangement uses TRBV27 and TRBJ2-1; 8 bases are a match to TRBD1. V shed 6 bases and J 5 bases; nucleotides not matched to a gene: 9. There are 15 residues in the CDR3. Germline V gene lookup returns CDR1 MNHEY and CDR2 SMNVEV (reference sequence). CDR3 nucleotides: TGTGCCAGCAGCCCTGGGACAGGCGGACACAATGAGCAGTTCTTC. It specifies CASSPGTGGHNEQFF.

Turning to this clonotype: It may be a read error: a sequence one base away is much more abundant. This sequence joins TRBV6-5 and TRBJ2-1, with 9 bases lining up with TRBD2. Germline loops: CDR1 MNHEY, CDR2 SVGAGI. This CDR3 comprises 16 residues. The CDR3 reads CASSYTPGLAWNEQLF. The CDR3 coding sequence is TGTGCCAGCAGTTACACCCCGGGACTAGCTTGGAATGAGCAGCTCTTC.

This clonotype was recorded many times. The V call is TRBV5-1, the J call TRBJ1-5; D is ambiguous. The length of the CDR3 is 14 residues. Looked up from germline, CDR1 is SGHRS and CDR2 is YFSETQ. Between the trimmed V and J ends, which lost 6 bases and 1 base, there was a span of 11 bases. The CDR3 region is CASTPGTSNQPQHF. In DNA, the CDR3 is TGCGCCAGCACCCCGGGTACCAGCAATCAGCCCCAGCATTTT.

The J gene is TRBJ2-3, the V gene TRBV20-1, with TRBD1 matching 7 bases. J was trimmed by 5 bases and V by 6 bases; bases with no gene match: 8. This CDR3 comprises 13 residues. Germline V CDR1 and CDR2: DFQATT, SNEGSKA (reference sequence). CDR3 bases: TGCAGTGCACGAAGGACAGGTGGAGATACGCAGTATTTT. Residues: CSARRTGGDTQYF.

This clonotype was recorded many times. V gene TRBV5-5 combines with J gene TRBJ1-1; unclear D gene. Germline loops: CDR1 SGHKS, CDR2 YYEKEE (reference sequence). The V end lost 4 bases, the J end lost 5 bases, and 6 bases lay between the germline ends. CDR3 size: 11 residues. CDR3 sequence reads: CASSARTEAFF. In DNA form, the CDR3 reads TGTGCCAGCAGCGCGAGAACTGAAGCTTTCTTT.

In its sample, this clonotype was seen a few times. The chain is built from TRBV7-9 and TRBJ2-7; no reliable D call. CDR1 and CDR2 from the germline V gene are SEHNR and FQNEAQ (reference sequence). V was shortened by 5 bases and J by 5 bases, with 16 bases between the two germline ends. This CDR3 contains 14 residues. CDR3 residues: CASSQGYGRDEQYF. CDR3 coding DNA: TGTGCCAGCAGCCAAGGATACGGGCGCGACGAGCAGTACTTC. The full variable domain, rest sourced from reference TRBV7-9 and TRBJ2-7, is DTGVSQNPRHKITKRGQNVTFRCDPISEHNRLYWYRQTLGQGPEFLTYFQNEAQLEKSRLLSDRFSAERPKGSFSTLEIQRTEQGDSAMYLCASSQGYGRDEQYFGPGTRLTVT.

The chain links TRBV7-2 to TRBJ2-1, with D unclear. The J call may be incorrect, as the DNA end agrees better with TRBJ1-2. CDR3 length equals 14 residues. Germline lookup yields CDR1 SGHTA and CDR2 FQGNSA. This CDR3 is CASSLVYPNYGYTF. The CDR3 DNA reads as TGTGCCAGCAGCTTAGTTTACCCTAACTATGGCTACACCTTC.